A single sample gave rise to the 28 T cell receptor beta chains below, sequenced in a study of blood T cell repertoires in COVID-19. Profiling relied on immunoSEQ multiplex PCR, and the TCRdb table lists in-frame clones only, not all of them. Of under 250,000 clones listed, approximately 86% are singletons. Sequenced material: peripheral blood. The receptor source for this set is a woman in her 70s with active or convalescent COVID-19.

The chain uses TRBV25-1 and TRBJ2-2; 9 bases fit TRBD2. V was pared by 2 bases and J by 6 bases, with 7 bases of the junction left unmatched. The germline V gene has CDR1 MGHDK and CDR2 SYGVNS. This CDR3 comprises 16 residues. The CDR3 here is CASSEVLRGGSGELFF. The CDR3 coding sequence is TGTGCCAGCAGTGAAGTTTTGCGGGGGGGCTCCGGGGAGCTGTTTTTT.

This clone was recorded once. The CDR3 loop is CASKRGREEGGYTF. In nucleotides, the CDR3 is TGTGCCAGCAAAAGGGGCAGGGAAGAAGGTGGCTACACCTTC. The genes are TRBV6-5 and TRBJ1-2, with D possibly being TRBD1 (5 bases). The germline CDR1 and CDR2 sequences are MNHEY and SVGAGI. V shed 7 bases and J shed 7 bases, with 19 bases lying between them. This CDR3 has 14 residues.

V is TRBV5-1 and J is TRBJ2-3; D is possibly TRBD2 (5 bases). The V end lost 3 bases, the J end lost 4 bases, and 18 bases lay between the germline ends. The CDR3 is 16 residues long. Looked up from germline, CDR1 is SGHRS and CDR2 is YFSETQ. Written as DNA, the CDR3 is TGCGCCAGCAGCTCCGAGGGCCTAGGGAGCGCAGATACGCAGTATTTT. Its translation: CASSSEGLGSADTQYF.

The J gene is TRBJ1-2, the V gene TRBV12-3 or TRBV12-4, with a weak D call TRBD1 (5 bases). The V end lost 8 bases, the J end lost 2 bases, and 9 bases lay between the germline ends. The CDR3 consists of 12 residues. CDR3 sequence: CASDGANYGYTF. CDR3 DNA sequence: TGTGCCAGCGATGGGGCCAACTATGGCTACACCTTC.

This clone was seen a handful of times. The chain uses TRBV6-5 and TRBJ2-7; 7 bases match TRBD1. CDR3 length equals 12 residues. The germline V gene has CDR1 MNHEY and CDR2 SVGAGI. The V and J ends lost 6 bases and 7 bases, in that order; junction bases with no gene match: 6. The CDR3 region has the DNA TGTGCCAGCAGCCGGACAGGTTTTGAGCAGTACTTC. As protein: CASSRTGFEQYF.

The chain uses TRBV4-1 and TRBJ2-3; TRBD1 matches 10 bases. CDR1 is MGHRA, CDR2 YSYEKL, per germline. The CDR3 consists of 15 residues. V shed 3 bases and J 4 bases; nucleotides not matched to a gene: 4. Here the CDR3 reads CASSQDRGSSDTQYF. The CDR3 DNA sequence: TGCGCCAGCAGCCAGGACAGGGGGTCATCAGATACGCAGTATTTT.

V is TRBV7-8 and J is TRBJ1-5; D is perhaps TRBD1 (5 bases). V was shortened by 5 bases and J by 0 bases, with 14 bases between the two germline ends. The germline gives CDR1 SGHVS, CDR2 FQNEAQ. The CDR3 loop spans 16 amino acids. The DNA for the CDR3 is TGTGCCAGCAGCACGACCCTGACAGATAGCAATCAGCCCCAGCATTTT. Translating gives CASSTTLTDSNQPQHF.

The rearrangement links TRBV9 to TRBJ1-3; D not certain. There are 14 residues in the CDR3. With 0 bases removed from V and 3 bases from J, the gap between germline ends came to 7 bases. The germline CDR1 and CDR2 sequences are SGDLS and YYNGEE. The DNA for the CDR3 is TGTGCCAGCAGCGTAGACGCAGGTGGAAACACCATATATTTT. It codes for CASSVDAGGNTIYF.

This rearrangement joins TRBV12-3 or TRBV12-4 to TRBJ1-2; 8 bases agree with TRBD1. This CDR3 spans 12 amino acids. J was trimmed by 4 bases and V by 10 bases; bases with no gene match: 5. The DNA for the CDR3 is TGTGCCACCTCAGGGGGCGGCTATGGCTACACCTTC. Its translation is CATSGGGYGYTF.

The gene calls are TRBV3-1 (or the pseudogene TRBV3-2) and TRBJ1-5; possible D gene TRBD1, 6 bases. There are 15 residues in the CDR3. V was shortened by 4 bases and J by 6 bases, with 16 bases between the two germline ends. The germline V gene has CDR1 LGHDT and CDR2 YNNKEL (reference sequence). CDR3 region: CASSLTGNGVQPQHF. CDR3 sequence (DNA): TGTGCCAGCAGCCTAACAGGGAACGGGGTTCAGCCCCAGCATTTT.

The chain employs TRBV5-6 and TRBJ1-2; a possible D gene is TRBD1 (6 bases). Per germline, CDR1 SGHDT and CDR2 YYEEEE. V lost 0 bases and J lost 4, with 19 bases in between. This CDR3 spans 17 amino acids. In DNA, the CDR3 is TGTGCCAGCAGCTTGGGAGCAGGGCAGGGGCGTCTCTATGGCTACACCTTC. Encoded protein: CASSLGAGQGRLYGYTF. Variable domain in full (rest from reference TRBV5-6 and TRBJ1-2): DAGVTQSPTHLIKTRGQQVTLRCSPKSGHDTVSWYQQALGQGPQFIFQYYEEEERQRGNFPDRFSGHQFPNYSSELNVNALLLGDSALYLCASSLGAGQGRLYGYTFGSGTRLTVV.

The chain employs TRBV15 and TRBJ1-2, with 10 bases matching TRBD1. Per germline, CDR1 LNHNV and CDR2 YYDKDF (reference sequence). V was pared by 5 bases and J by 6 bases, with 6 bases of the junction left unmatched. The CDR3 covers 14 residues. In DNA form, the CDR3 reads TGTGCCACCAGCGGTGACAGGGGGCTCAATGGCTACACCTTC. It yields the protein CATSGDRGLNGYTF.

This chain joins TRBV9 and TRBJ1-1; D unclear. Germline CDR1 is SGDLS and CDR2 is YYNGEE. This CDR3 is built from 15 residues. V was clipped by 2 bases and J by 2 bases, with 13 bases between them. CDR3 in amino acids: CASSVLTSLNTEAFF. The CDR3 DNA follows: TGTGCCAGCAGCGTCCTAACTAGTCTTAACACTGAAGCTTTCTTT.

This clone was recorded once. The chain employs TRBV10-1 and TRBJ1-2; 12 positions agree with TRBD1. The CDR3 consists of 15 residues. Germline trimming cut 10 bases from V and 8 bases from J; bases unmatched to any gene: 14. The germline gives CDR1 WNHNN, CDR2 SYGVQD (reference sequence). CDR3 amino acids: CATSPGTGGLGGYTF. The CDR3, as DNA: TGCGCCACCTCCCCCGGGACAGGGGGCCTCGGGGGCTACACCTTC.

This chain links TRBV18 with TRBJ1-1; 7 bases map to TRBD1. The V gene's germline CDR1 is KGHSH and CDR2 LQKENI. Unmatched junction bases numbered 5, after V lost 6 bases and J lost 1 base. This CDR3 has 14 residues. The CDR3 region has the DNA TGTGCCAGCTCGCAGACAGGGTCGAACACTGAAGCTTTCTTT. Residues: CASSQTGSNTEAFF.

The chain uses TRBV10-2 and TRBJ1-1, with 10 bases aligning to TRBD1. V shed 6 bases, J shed 0 bases, and the junction held 10 bases outside the gene matches. Germline V CDR1 and CDR2: WSHSY, SAAADI. The CDR3 extends over 17 amino acids. The CDR3 spells CASRLDRGTGMNTEAFF. In DNA, the CDR3 is TGCGCCAGCAGATTGGACAGGGGGACTGGGATGAACACTGAAGCTTTCTTT.

The chain has TRBV3-1 (or the pseudogene TRBV3-2) and TRBJ1-1, with D possibly being TRBD1 (5 bases). The CDR3 is made up of 13 amino acids. Trimming took 4 bases from V and 6 from J, leaving 12 bases between them. Germline CDR1 LGHDT, CDR2 YNNKEL (reference sequence). CDR3 nucleotides: TGTGCCAGCAGCCCCCGGGGGAGCGCTGAAGCTTTCTTT. It is translated as CASSPRGSAEAFF.

The chain couples TRBV19 to TRBJ1-4; D possibly corresponds to TRBD1 (5 bases). CDR3 length: 14 amino acids. CDR1 is LNHDA, CDR2 SQIVND, per germline (reference sequence). Trimming took 4 bases from V and 7 from J, leaving 13 bases between them. The CDR3 spells CASSKGVRGEKLFF. The DNA for the CDR3 is TGTGCCAGTAGTAAAGGGGTGAGAGGTGAAAAACTGTTTTTT.

The J gene is TRBJ2-2, the V gene TRBV5-6, with D possibly TRBD2 on 5 matching bases. The germline CDR1 and CDR2 sequences are SGHDT and YYEEEE. Trimming left V 2 bases short and J 0 bases short, with 14 bases between. The CDR3 is 17 residues long. For the CDR3, the DNA is TGTGCCAGCAGCTTCGGAGCGGCCCTAGCGAACACCGGGGAGCTGTTTTTT. This translates into CASSFGAALANTGELFF.

The V call is TRBV4-3, the J call TRBJ1-5, with D possibly being TRBD1 (6 bases). The germline V gene has CDR1 LGHNA and CDR2 YSLEER. V was trimmed by 0 bases and J by 6 bases, leaving 12 bases between them. This CDR3 has 15 amino acids. The CDR3: CASSQDRTVSQPQHF. CDR3 DNA sequence: TGCGCCAGCAGCCAAGACCGGACAGTAAGTCAGCCCCAGCATTTT.

The chain combines TRBV6-2 or TRBV6-3 with TRBJ2-1; D possibly corresponds to TRBD2 (6 bases). Germline-derived CDR1 and CDR2 are MNHEY and SVGEGT. This CDR3 is 16 amino acids long. Trimming took 4 bases from V and 0 from J, leaving 13 bases between them. CDR3 in DNA: TGTGCCAGCAGTTCTGGGACTTCCCGCTCCTACAATGAGCAGTTCTTC. This gives the protein CASSSGTSRSYNEQFF.

The genes are TRBV3-1 (or the pseudogene TRBV3-2) and TRBJ1-1; D is unclear. V was clipped by 1 base and J by 4 bases, with 13 bases between them. From germline, CDR1 is LGHDT and CDR2 YNNKEL (reference sequence). The CDR3 loop spans 15 amino acids. In nucleotides, the CDR3 is TGTGCCAGCAGCCAAGGGAGGGCGGTTGCCACTGAAGCTTTCTTT. Translating gives CASSQGRAVATEAFF.

The chain joins TRBV7-2 to TRBJ2-1, with 7 bases identical to TRBD1. Germline V gene lookup returns CDR1 SGHTA and CDR2 FQGNSA. Trimming removed 4 bases from V and 4 bases from J; junction bases left unmatched: 10. The CDR3 sequence is 16 residues long. The CDR3 region is CASSWIRQGRYNEQFF. The DNA for the CDR3 is TGTGCCAGCAGCTGGATCAGACAGGGAAGATACAATGAGCAGTTCTTC.

The gene calls are TRBV6-5 and TRBJ1-2; 10 positions agree with TRBD1. From germline, CDR1 is MNHEY and CDR2 SVGAGI. The length of the CDR3 is 15 residues. V lost 8 bases, J lost 1 base, and 7 bases stayed unmatched. The CDR3 nucleotides read TGTGCCAGCCGGGACAGGGGAACTCTTAACTATGGCTACACCTTC. It translates to CASRDRGTLNYGYTF.

This sequence joins TRBV18 and TRBJ2-5, with 8 bases aligning to TRBD1. The CDR3 length is 14 residues. V was pared by 3 bases and J by 4 bases, with 4 bases of the junction left unmatched. CDR1 KGHSH and CDR2 LQKENI come from the germline V gene. The CDR3 sequence: CASSPTGVGETQYF. The CDR3 bases are TGTGCCAGCTCACCGACAGGGGTGGGAGAGACCCAGTACTTC.

This clone was counted a few times. The rearrangement joins TRBV7-2 to TRBJ1-2, with D possibly TRBD1 on 5 matching bases. The CDR3 has 13 amino acids. V lost 3 bases and J 8 bases, leaving 13 bases between the germline ends. Germline CDR1 SGHTA, CDR2 FQGNSA. This CDR3 reads CASSFSGGRGYTF. CDR3 bases: TGTGCCAGCAGCTTTTCGGGGGGACGAGGCTACACCTTC.

The chain is built from TRBV19 and TRBJ1-5; D may be TRBD1 (5 bases). CDR1 LNHDA and CDR2 SQIVND come from the germline V gene (reference sequence). The ends were cut back, 3 bases at V and 1 base at J, with 19 bases in the middle. The CDR3 extends over 18 amino acids. The CDR3 loop reads CASSIFQGVGLSNQPQHF. CDR3 DNA sequence: TGTGCCAGTAGTATTTTTCAGGGTGTGGGGCTCAGCAATCAGCCCCAGCATTTT.

The chain couples TRBV19 to TRBJ2-7, with 7 positions matching TRBD1. With 6 bases clipped from V and 6 bases from J, the junction kept 8 bases outside the gene matches. Looked up from germline, CDR1 is LNHDA and CDR2 is SQIVND (reference sequence). The CDR3 has 13 amino acids. DNA for the CDR3: TGTGCCAGTAGGCCGACAGGGCCTGGCGAGCAGTACTTC. Translation: CASRPTGPGEQYF.